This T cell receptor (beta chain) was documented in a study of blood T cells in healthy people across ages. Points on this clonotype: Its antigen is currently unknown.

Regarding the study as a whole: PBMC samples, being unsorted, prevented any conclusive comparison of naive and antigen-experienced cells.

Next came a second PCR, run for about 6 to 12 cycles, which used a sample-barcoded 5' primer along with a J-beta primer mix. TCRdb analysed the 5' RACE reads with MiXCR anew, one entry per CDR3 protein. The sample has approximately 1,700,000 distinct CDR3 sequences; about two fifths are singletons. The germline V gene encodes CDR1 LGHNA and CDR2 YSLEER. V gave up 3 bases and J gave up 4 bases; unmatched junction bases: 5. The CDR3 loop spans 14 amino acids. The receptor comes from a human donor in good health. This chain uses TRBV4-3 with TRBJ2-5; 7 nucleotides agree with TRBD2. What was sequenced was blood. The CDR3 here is CASSQGGIVETQYF. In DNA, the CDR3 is TGCGCCAGCAGCCAGGGGGGGATTGTAGAGACCCAGTACTTC.